The 27 T cell receptor beta chains in this list originate from one sample, sequenced in a study of blood T cell repertoires in COVID-19. The data were produced by immunoSEQ multiplex PCR, yet TCRdb's version contains in-frame clones alone and is incomplete. This table has approximately 390,000 clones, around 90% appearing once. The specimen was peripheral blood. These receptor sequences come from a man younger than 30 with active or convalescent COVID-19.

Only one count was recorded for this clone. In the same sample, other DNA sequences code for this CDR3. J is TRBJ2-3 and V is TRBV7-2, with D hard to call. The CDR3 consists of 13 residues. Trimming shortened V by 1 base and J by 1 base, and 3 bases separated the two germline ends. Germline lookup yields CDR1 SGHTA and CDR2 FQGNSA. CDR3 sequence (DNA): TGTGCCAGCAGCTTAGGAGGCACAGATACGCAGTATTTT. Translating gives CASSLGGTDTQYF.

V usage is TRBV11-2 and J usage is TRBJ2-1, with 8 bases that match TRBD2. The CDR3 is 16 amino acids. Germline V gives CDR1 SGHAT, CDR2 FQNNGV. The trim removed 3 bases at V and 8 bases at J, leaving 12 bases unmatched. The CDR3: CASSFGGGSIFDEQFF. The CDR3 coding sequence is TGTGCCAGCAGCTTCGGCGGGGGGTCCATATTCGATGAGCAGTTCTTC.

DNA of the CDR3: TGTGCCAGCAGTGAAGCTCTGGGACAGAGACTGTTTTTT. Translation gives CASSEALGQRLFF. This chain joins TRBV2 and TRBJ1-4; 7 bases agree with TRBD1. The CDR3 length is 13 residues. The germline V gene encodes CDR1 SNHLY and CDR2 FYNNEI. The junction had 5 bases not matched to a gene; V was cut back by 0 bases and J by 13 bases.

The chain has TRBV19 and TRBJ2-7, with 7 bases that match TRBD2. V was clipped by 3 bases and J by 5 bases; unmatched bases: 4. Germline V lookup: CDR1 LNHDA, CDR2 SQIVND (reference sequence). The CDR3 consists of 13 residues. The chain's CDR3 is CASSISRENEQYF. DNA for the CDR3: TGTGCCAGTAGTATTTCGCGGGAGAACGAGCAGTACTTC.

The chain has TRBV18 and TRBJ1-1; TRBD1 matches 7 bases. CDR1 is KGHSH and CDR2 is LQKENI in the germline V gene. The CDR3 consists of 16 residues. With 5 bases clipped from V and 4 bases from J, the junction kept 13 bases outside the gene matches. The CDR3: CASSAFPGTAATEAFF. In nucleotides, the CDR3 is TGTGCCAGCTCAGCTTTTCCCGGGACAGCAGCCACTGAAGCTTTCTTT.

This rearrangement joins TRBV5-6 to TRBJ1-5; maybe TRBD1 (6 bases). The ends were cut back, 3 bases at V and 4 bases at J, with 14 bases in the middle. CDR1 is SGHDT and CDR2 is YYEEEE in the germline V gene. This CDR3 is built from 15 residues. CDR3 sequence: CASSSRTVLNQPQHF. CDR3 DNA: TGTGCCAGCAGCTCAAGGACAGTTTTAAATCAGCCCCAGCATTTT.

This chain uses TRBV2 with TRBJ2-7; 13 bases are a match to TRBD2. Germline CDR1 is SNHLY and CDR2 is FYNNEI. This CDR3 has 15 amino acids. The V segment lost 4 bases and the J segment 2 bases; nucleotides outside the gene matches: 2. CDR3 sequence reads: CASSGTSGGAYEQYF. CDR3 coding DNA: TGTGCCAGCAGTGGGACTAGCGGGGGTGCCTACGAGCAGTACTTC.

In its sample, this clone was seen once. The rearrangement joins TRBV2 to TRBJ2-3; 13 bases line up with TRBD2. V was pared by 5 bases and J by 5 bases, with 4 bases of the junction left unmatched. CDR1 and CDR2 (germline): SNHLY, FYNNEI. The CDR3 is 15 residues long. The CDR3 sequence is CASSTSGGAKDTQYF. CDR3 nucleotide sequence: TGTGCCAGCAGTACTAGCGGGGGGGCCAAAGATACGCAGTATTTT.

The chain combines TRBV19 with TRBJ2-3, with TRBD2 as a possible D gene (5 bases). The CDR3 extends over 14 amino acids. The germline gives CDR1 LNHDA, CDR2 SQIVND (reference sequence). Deletions cut 4 bases from V and 5 bases from J, with 13 bases between. The CDR3 here is CASSTRGVGDTQYF. CDR3 DNA sequence: TGTGCCAGTAGTACCCGGGGAGTAGGAGATACGCAGTATTTT.

This clone has more than one count but fewer than ten. The identical CDR3 is also encoded by other nucleotide sequences in the sample. The CDR3 loop reads CASSFLTGDSYNEQFF. DNA for the CDR3: TGTGCCAGCAGCTTCCTAACAGGGGATTCATACAATGAGCAGTTCTTC. The rearrangement uses TRBV7-6 and TRBJ2-1; 7 bases are shared with TRBD1. CDR1 is SGHVS, CDR2 FNYEAQ, per germline. Trimming cost V 3 bases and J 4 bases; bases outside gene matches: 9. This CDR3 is built from 16 residues.

The V gene is TRBV28, the J gene TRBJ1-5; 7 bases agree with TRBD1. Trimming at V came to 6 bases and at J to 6 bases, leaving 8 bases not matched to a gene. This CDR3 is 14 amino acids long. Germline V gene data show CDR1 as MDHEN and CDR2 as SYDVKM. CDR3 amino acids: CASRPDREIQPQHF. CDR3 DNA sequence: TGTGCCAGCAGACCAGACAGGGAAATTCAGCCCCAGCATTTT.

The chain employs TRBV28 and TRBJ1-2, with 8 bases identical to TRBD1. The CDR3 is made up of 14 amino acids. V was clipped by 5 bases and J by 7 bases; unmatched bases: 9. Germline CDR1 and CDR2: MDHEN and SYDVKM. CDR3: CASSPRTGWGGYTF. Written as DNA, the CDR3 is TGTGCCAGCAGTCCCCGGACAGGGTGGGGTGGCTACACCTTC.

The chain joins TRBV23-1 to TRBJ2-7; the match to TRBD1 covers 7 bases. TRBV23-1 carries the ORF label, with uncertain function. With V trimmed by 3 bases and J by 4 bases, 6 bases remained unmatched. This CDR3 is 14 amino acids long. CDR3: CASSHRDSIYEQYF. The DNA of the CDR3 is TGCGCCAGCAGTCATCGGGACAGTATATACGAGCAGTACTTC.

The chain recombines TRBV4-3 with TRBJ1-5, with D hard to call. The CDR3 spans 15 residues. V dropped 0 bases and J dropped 2 bases, with 8 bases sitting between them. Germline CDR1 LGHNA, CDR2 YSLEER. This chain's CDR3 is CASSQDPTGNQPQHF. The DNA for the CDR3 is TGCGCCAGCAGCCAAGATCCAACGGGCAATCAGCCCCAGCATTTT.

V usage is TRBV6-6 and J usage is TRBJ1-4; 8 positions match TRBD1. Germline trimming cut 8 bases from V and 7 bases from J; bases unmatched to any gene: 12. The CDR3 runs 15 residues. CDR1 and CDR2 (germline): MNHNY, SVGAGI (reference sequence). In DNA form, the CDR3 reads TGTGCCAGCCAAATCGCGGGGGGGACAGGTGAAAAACTGTTTTTT. Its protein is CASQIAGGTGEKLFF.

The chain links TRBV7-9 to TRBJ1-2; D ambiguous. This CDR3 region has 13 residues. Germline CDR1 SEHNR, CDR2 FQNEAQ (reference sequence). V lost 3 bases to trimming and J lost 6 bases, with 11 bases between them. DNA of the CDR3: TGTGCCAGCAGCTTGGCCAGAATGGATGGCTACACCTTC. This sequence encodes CASSLARMDGYTF.

The chain is built from TRBV10-3 and TRBJ1-5, with a possible D match to TRBD1 (5 bases). Per germline, CDR1 ENHRY and CDR2 SYGVKD. V gave up 8 bases and J gave up 7 bases, with 12 bases separating them. This CDR3 has 12 amino acids. The CDR3 DNA sequence: TGTGCCATCGCCCCAGGGCCCCAGCCCCAGCATTTT. This translates into CAIAPGPQPQHF.

This clone was found once. The gene calls are TRBV15 and TRBJ1-3; 8 nucleotides match TRBD1. The CDR3 extends over 14 amino acids. Germline V gene sequence: CDR1 LNHNV, CDR2 YYDKDF (reference sequence). V was clipped by 3 bases and J by 7 bases; unmatched bases: 5. CDR3 loop: CATSRTGDRNTIYF. The CDR3 DNA reads TGTGCCACCAGCAGGACAGGGGATCGGAACACCATATATTTT.

The sample holds one count of this clone. The chain couples TRBV4-2 to TRBJ1-6; perhaps TRBD1 as D (5 bases). V dropped 0 bases and J dropped 7 bases, with 13 bases sitting between them. The germline V gene encodes CDR1 LGHNA and CDR2 YNFKEQ. The CDR3 totals 16 residues. The CDR3 region is CASSQDRSGDNSPLHF. The DNA of the CDR3 is TGTGCCAGCAGCCAAGATCGATCGGGGGACAATTCACCCCTCCACTTT.

This clone was seen more than once but under ten times. This chain links TRBV25-1 with TRBJ1-3; D gene unclear. This CDR3 has 13 amino acids. Trimming stripped 6 bases from V and 7 bases from J, with 13 bases between. Germline V gene sequence: CDR1 MGHDK, CDR2 SYGVNS. The CDR3 is CASSAIGGNTIYF. CDR3 sequence (DNA): TGTGCCAGCAGCGCTATCGGAGGCAACACCATATATTTT.

V and J are TRBV9 and TRBJ2-7; 9 bases fit TRBD1. J lost 7 bases, V lost 4 bases, and 12 bases had no gene match. CDR1 is SGDLS, CDR2 YYNGEE, per germline. CDR3 length equals 15 residues. CDR3 in amino acids: CASSPGTGPYPEQYF. CDR3 in DNA: TGTGCCAGCAGCCCAGGGACAGGGCCATATCCTGAGCAGTACTTC.

CDR3 DNA sequence: TGTGCCAGTAGTCGGACTAGCGGGAGGCATTCCTACAATGAGCAGTTCTTC. This gives the protein CASSRTSGRHSYNEQFF. The rearrangement links TRBV19 to TRBJ2-1, with TRBD2 identical over 14 bases. The CDR3 runs 17 residues. J was trimmed by 1 base and V by 5 bases; bases with no gene match: 4. Looked up from germline, CDR1 is LNHDA and CDR2 is SQIVND (reference sequence).

This sequence joins TRBV4-3 and TRBJ2-1; D might be TRBD2 (5 bases). The germline V and J ends were trimmed by 8 bases and 3 bases, with 8 bases remaining between them. Germline CDR1 reads LGHNA; CDR2 reads YSLEER. The CDR3 is 12 residues long. Here the CDR3 reads CASSDFYNEQFF. In DNA, the CDR3 is TGCGCCAGCTCGGACTTCTACAATGAGCAGTTCTTC.

This sequence joins TRBV10-3 and TRBJ2-3, with a weak D call TRBD1 (6 bases). V dropped 3 bases and J dropped 2 bases, with 9 bases sitting between them. The CDR3 is 14 amino acids. Germline CDR1 reads ENHRY; CDR2 reads SYGVKD. The CDR3 spells CAISDDRSTDTQYF. CDR3 in DNA: TGTGCCATCAGTGACGACAGGTCCACAGATACGCAGTATTTT.

CDR3 in amino acids: CASSFPRVNQPQHF. As DNA, the CDR3 is TGTGCCAGCAGTTTCCCCAGGGTTAATCAGCCCCAGCATTTT. The rearrangement links TRBV28 to TRBJ1-5; TRBD1 might be the D (5 bases). CDR1 MDHEN and CDR2 SYDVKM come from the germline V gene. This CDR3 has 14 residues. Trimming removed 3 bases at V and 4 bases at J, with 10 bases between.

This sequence joins TRBV29-1 and TRBJ2-7; 7 nucleotides line up with TRBD1. Looked up from germline, CDR1 is SQVTM and CDR2 is ANQGSEA. V shed 6 bases and J 0 bases; nucleotides not matched to a gene: 11. The CDR3 sequence is 15 residues long. CDR3 in amino acids: CSVGPGQRSSYEQYF. In DNA form, the CDR3 reads TGCAGCGTCGGCCCGGGACAGCGGAGCTCCTACGAGCAGTACTTC.

With regard to this clone: At one end the junction does not follow the germline gene, possibly because of a read error. The genes are TRBV4-3 and TRBJ2-6; 8 bases line up with TRBD2. CDR3 size: 18 residues. Germline V gene data show CDR1 as LGHNA and CDR2 as YSLEER. CDR3 DNA: TGCGCCAGCAGCCCCCGGCGGGGGGCCGCTCTTGGGGCCAACGTGCTGACTTTC. This translates into CASSPRRGAALGANVLTF.